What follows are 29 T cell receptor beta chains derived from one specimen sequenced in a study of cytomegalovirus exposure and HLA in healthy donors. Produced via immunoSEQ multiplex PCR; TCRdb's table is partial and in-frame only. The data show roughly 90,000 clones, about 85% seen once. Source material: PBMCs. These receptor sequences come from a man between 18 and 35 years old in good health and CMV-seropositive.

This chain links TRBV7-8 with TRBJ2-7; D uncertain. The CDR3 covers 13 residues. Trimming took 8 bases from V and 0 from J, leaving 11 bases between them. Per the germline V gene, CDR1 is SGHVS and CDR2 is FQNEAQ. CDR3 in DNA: TGTGCCAGCTCAGGAAGTTCCTCCTACGAGCAGTACTTC. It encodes CASSGSSSYEQYF.

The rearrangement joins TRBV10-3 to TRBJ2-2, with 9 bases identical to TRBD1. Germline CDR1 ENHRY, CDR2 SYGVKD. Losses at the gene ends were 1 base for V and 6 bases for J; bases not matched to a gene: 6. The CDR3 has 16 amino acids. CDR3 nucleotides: TGTGCCATCAGTGAGTTCGACAGGGGGGACTCCGGGGAGCTGTTTTTT. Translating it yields CAISEFDRGDSGELFF.

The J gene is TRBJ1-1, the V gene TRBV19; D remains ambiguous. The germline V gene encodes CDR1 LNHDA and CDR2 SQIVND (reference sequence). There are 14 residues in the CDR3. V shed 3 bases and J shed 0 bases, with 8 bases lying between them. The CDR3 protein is CASSMTQVNTEAFF. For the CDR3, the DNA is TGTGCCAGTAGTATGACCCAGGTGAACACTGAAGCTTTCTTT.

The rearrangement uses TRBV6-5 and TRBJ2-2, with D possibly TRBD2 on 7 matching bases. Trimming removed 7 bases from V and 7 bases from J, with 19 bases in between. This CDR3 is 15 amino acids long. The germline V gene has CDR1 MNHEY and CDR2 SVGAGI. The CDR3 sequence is CASTEGGAGGGELFF. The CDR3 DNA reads TGTGCCAGCACCGAGGGGGGGGCTGGGGGCGGGGAGCTGTTTTTT.

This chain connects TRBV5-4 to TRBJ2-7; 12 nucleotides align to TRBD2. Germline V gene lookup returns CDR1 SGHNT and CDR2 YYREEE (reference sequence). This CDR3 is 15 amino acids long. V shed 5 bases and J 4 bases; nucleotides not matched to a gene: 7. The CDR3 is CASRRLAGGPYEQYF. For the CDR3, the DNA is TGTGCCAGCAGGCGTCTAGCGGGAGGGCCGTACGAGCAGTACTTC.

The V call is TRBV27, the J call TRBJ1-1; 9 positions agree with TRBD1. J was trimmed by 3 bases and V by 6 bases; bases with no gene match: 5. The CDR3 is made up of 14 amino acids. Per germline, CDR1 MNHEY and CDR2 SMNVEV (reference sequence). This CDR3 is CASSLTGGDTEAFF. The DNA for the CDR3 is TGTGCCAGCAGCCTGACAGGGGGTGACACTGAAGCTTTCTTT.

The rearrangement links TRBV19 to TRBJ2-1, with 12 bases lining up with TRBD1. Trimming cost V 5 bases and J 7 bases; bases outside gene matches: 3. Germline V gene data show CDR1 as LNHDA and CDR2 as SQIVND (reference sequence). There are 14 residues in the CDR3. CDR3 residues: CASSVGQGANEQFF. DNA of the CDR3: TGTGCCAGTAGTGTGGGACAGGGGGCAAATGAGCAGTTCTTC.

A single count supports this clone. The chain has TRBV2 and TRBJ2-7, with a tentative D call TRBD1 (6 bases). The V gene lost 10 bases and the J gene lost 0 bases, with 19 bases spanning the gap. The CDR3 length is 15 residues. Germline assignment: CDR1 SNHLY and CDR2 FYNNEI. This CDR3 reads CATGNRDTSSYEQYF. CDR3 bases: TGTGCCACGGGCAACCGGGACACGAGCTCCTACGAGCAGTACTTC.

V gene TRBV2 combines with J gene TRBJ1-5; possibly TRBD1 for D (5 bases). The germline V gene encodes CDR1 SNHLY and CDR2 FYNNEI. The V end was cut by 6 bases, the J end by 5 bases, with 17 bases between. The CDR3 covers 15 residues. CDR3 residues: CASRAGQGGDQPQHF. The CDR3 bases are TGTGCCAGCAGAGCTGGTCAGGGAGGAGATCAGCCCCAGCATTTT.

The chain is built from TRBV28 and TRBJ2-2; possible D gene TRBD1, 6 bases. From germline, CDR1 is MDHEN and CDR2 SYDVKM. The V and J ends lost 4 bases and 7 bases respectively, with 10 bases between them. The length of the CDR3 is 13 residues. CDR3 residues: CASSYEQGGELFF. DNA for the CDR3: TGTGCCAGCAGTTACGAACAGGGCGGGGAGCTGTTTTTT.

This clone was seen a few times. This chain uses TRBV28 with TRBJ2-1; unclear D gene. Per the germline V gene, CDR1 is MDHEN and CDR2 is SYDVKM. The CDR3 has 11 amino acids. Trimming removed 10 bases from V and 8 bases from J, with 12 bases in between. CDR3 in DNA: TGTGCCACCCGATCCTCAGATGAGCAGTTCTTC. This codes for CATRSSDEQFF. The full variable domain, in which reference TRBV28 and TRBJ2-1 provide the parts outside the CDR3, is DVKVTQSSRYLVKRTGEKVFLECVQDMDHENMFWYRQDPGLGLRLIYFSYDVKMKEKGDIPEGYSVSREKKERFSLILESASTNQTSMYLCATRSSDEQFFGPGTRLTVL.

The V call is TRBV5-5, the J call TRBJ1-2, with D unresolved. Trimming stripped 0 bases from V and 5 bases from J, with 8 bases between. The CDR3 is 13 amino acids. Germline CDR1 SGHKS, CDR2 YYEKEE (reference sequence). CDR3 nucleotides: TGTGCCAGCAGCTTGGTCGCCGAGTATGGCTACACCTTC. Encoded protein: CASSLVAEYGYTF.

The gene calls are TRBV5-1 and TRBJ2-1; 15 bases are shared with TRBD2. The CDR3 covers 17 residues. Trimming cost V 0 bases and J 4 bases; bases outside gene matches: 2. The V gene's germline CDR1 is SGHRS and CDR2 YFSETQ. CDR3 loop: CASSLEGLAGGYNEQFF. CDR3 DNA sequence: TGCGCCAGCAGCTTGGAAGGACTAGCGGGAGGGTACAATGAGCAGTTCTTC.

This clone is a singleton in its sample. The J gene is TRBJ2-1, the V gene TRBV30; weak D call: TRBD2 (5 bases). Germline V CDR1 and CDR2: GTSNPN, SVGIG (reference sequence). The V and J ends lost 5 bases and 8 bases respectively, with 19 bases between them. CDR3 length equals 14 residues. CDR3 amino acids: CAWAPGLAGDEQFF. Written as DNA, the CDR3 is TGTGCCTGGGCCCCAGGACTTGCGGGCGATGAGCAGTTCTTC.

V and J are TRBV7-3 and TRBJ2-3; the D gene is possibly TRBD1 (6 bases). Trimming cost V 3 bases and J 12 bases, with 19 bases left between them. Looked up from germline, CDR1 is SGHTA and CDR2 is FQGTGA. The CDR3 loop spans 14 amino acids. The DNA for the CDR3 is TGTGCCAGCAGCTTTCGTGAGCCAGGGGCGGTTCAGTATTTT. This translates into CASSFREPGAVQYF.

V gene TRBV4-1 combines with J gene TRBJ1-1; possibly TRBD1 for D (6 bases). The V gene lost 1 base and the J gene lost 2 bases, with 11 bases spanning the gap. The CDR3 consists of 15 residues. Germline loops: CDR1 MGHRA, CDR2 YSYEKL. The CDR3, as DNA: TGCGCCAGCAGCCAAGGGACGGACAGCAACACTGAAGCTTTCTTT. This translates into CASSQGTDSNTEAFF.

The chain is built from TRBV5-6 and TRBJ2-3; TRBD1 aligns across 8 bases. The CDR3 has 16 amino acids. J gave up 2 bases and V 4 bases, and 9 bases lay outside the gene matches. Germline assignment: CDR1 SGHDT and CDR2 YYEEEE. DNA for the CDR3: TGTGCCAGCAGCCACTCCAGGGGGCAATACACAGATACGCAGTATTTT. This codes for CASSHSRGQYTDTQYF.

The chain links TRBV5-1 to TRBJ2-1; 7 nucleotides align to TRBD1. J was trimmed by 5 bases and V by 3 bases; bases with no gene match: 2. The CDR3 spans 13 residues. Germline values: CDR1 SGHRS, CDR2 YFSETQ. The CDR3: CASSYRGDNEQFF. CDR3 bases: TGCGCCAGCAGCTACAGGGGCGACAATGAGCAGTTCTTC. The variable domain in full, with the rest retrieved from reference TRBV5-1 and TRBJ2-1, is KAGVTQTPRYLIKTRGQQVTLSCSPISGHRSVSWYQQTPGQGLQFLFEYFSETQRNKGNFPGRFSGRQFSNSRSEMNVSTLELGDSALYLCASSYRGDNEQFFGPGTRLTVL.

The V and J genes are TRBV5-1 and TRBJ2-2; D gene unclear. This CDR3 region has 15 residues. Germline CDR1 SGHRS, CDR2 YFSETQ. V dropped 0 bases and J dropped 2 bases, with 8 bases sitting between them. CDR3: CASSLGRRNTGELFF. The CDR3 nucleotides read TGCGCCAGCAGCTTGGGTCGGAGAAACACCGGGGAGCTGTTTTTT.

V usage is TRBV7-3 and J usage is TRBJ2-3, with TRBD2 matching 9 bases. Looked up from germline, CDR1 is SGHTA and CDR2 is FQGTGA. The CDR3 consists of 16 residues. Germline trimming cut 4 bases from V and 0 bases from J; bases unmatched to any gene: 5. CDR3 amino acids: CASSSGLAISTDTQYF. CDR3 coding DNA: TGTGCCAGCAGCTCAGGACTAGCGATTAGCACAGATACGCAGTATTTT. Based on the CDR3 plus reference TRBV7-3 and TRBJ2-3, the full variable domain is GAGVSQTPSNKVTEKGKYVELRCDPISGHTALYWYRQSLGQGPEFLIYFQGTGAADDSGLPNDRFFAVRPEGSVSTLKIQRTERGDSAVYLCASSSGLAISTDTQYFGPGTRLTVL.

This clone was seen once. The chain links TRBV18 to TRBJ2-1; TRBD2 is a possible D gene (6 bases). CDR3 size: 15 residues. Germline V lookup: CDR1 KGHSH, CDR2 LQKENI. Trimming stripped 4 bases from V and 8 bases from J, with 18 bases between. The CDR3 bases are TGTGCCAGCTCACTATCCCTTCCCGGAGGGGATGAGCAGTTCTTC. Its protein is CASSLSLPGGDEQFF. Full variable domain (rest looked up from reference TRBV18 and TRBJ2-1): NAGVMQNPRHLVRRRGQEARLRCSPMKGHSHVYWYRQLPEEGLKFMVYLQKENIIDESGMPKERFSAEFPKEGPSILRIQQVVRGDSAAYFCASSLSLPGGDEQFFGPGTRLTVL.

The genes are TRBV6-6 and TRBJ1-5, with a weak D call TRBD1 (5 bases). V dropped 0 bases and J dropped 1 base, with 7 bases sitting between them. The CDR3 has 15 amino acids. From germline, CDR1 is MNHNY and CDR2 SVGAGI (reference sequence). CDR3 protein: CASSYSRDSNQPQHF. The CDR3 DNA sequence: TGTGCCAGCAGTTACTCGCGGGACAGCAATCAGCCCCAGCATTTT.

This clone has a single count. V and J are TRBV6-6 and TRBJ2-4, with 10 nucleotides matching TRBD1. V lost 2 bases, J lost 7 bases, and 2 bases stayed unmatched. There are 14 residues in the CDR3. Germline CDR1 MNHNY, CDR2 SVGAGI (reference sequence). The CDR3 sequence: CASSYGQGGNIQYF. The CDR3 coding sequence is TGTGCCAGCAGTTACGGACAGGGGGGGAACATTCAGTACTTC.

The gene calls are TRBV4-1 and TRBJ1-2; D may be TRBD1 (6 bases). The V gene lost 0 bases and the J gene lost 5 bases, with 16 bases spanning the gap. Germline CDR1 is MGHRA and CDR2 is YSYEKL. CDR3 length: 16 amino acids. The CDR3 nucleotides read TGCGCCAGCAGCCAAGAAAGGAACAGGGAGGGATATGGCTACACCTTC. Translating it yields CASSQERNREGYGYTF.

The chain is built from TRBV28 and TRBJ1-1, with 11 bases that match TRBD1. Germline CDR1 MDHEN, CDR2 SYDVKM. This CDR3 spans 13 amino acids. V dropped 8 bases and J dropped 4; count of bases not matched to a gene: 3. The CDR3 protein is CASGQGAGTEAFF. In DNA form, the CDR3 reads TGTGCCAGCGGACAGGGGGCGGGCACTGAAGCTTTCTTT. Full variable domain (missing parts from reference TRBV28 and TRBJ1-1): DVKVTQSSRYLVKRTGEKVFLECVQDMDHENMFWYRQDPGLGLRLIYFSYDVKMKEKGDIPEGYSVSREKKERFSLILESASTNQTSMYLCASGQGAGTEAFFGQGTRLTVV.

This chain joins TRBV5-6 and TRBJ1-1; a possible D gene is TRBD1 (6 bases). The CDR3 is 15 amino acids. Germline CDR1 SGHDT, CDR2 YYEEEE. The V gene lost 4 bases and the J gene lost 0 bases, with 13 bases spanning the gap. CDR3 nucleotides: TGTGCCAGCAGCCCAACCAGGGGATTGAACACTGAAGCTTTCTTT. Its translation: CASSPTRGLNTEAFF. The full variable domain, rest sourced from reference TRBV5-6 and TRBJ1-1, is DAGVTQSPTHLIKTRGQQVTLRCSPKSGHDTVSWYQQALGQGPQFIFQYYEEEERQRGNFPDRFSGHQFPNYSSELNVNALLLGDSALYLCASSPTRGLNTEAFFGQGTRLTVV.

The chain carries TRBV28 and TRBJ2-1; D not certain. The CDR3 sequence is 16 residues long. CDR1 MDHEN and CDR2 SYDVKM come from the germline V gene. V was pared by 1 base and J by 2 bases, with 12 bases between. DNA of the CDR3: TGTGCCAGCAGTTTATTGGCTAGTCCAACCTACAATGAGCAGTTCTTC. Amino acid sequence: CASSLLASPTYNEQFF.

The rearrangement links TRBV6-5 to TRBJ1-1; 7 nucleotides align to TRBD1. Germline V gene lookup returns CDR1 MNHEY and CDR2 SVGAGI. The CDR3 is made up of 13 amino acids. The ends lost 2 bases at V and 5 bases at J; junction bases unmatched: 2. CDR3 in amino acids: CASSYRDRTEAFF. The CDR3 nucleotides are TGTGCCAGCAGTTACAGGGACAGAACTGAAGCTTTCTTT.

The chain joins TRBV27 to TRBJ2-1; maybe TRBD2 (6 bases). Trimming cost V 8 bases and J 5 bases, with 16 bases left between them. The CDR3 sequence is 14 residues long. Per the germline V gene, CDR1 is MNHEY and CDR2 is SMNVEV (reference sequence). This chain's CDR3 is CASGFGTSHNEQFF. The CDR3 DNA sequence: TGTGCCAGCGGCTTCGGGACTTCCCACAATGAGCAGTTCTTC.